This T cell receptor (beta chain) is from a study of early T cells in non-severe SARS-CoV-2 infection. The wider study: Chains from this unsorted whole-blood bulk RNA could not be paired.

This clonotype was observed at least ten times. Its antigen is currently unknown. Tagging with unique molecular identifiers was applied to individual cDNA molecules. TCRdb re-analysed the 5' RACE reads in MiXCR, keeping a single row per CDR3 protein. The table lists some 80,000 distinct CDR3 sequences, roughly 5.3% of them singletons, with 7.3% in the top ten. The germline V gene has CDR1 MNHEY and CDR2 SVGAGI. The CDR3 has 14 residues. The V gene lost 0 bases and the J gene lost 1 base, with 6 bases spanning the gap. Overall study findings and caveats: VDJdb matching favored anti-spike CD8 responses, missing private and CD4 specificities.

This chain connects TRBV6-5 to TRBJ1-1; D not resolved. The source was whole blood, collected at baseline. This TCR was sampled from an adult who was a healthcare worker with PCR-confirmed SARS-CoV-2 infection or an uninfected control (not recorded which). The CDR3 DNA reads as TGTGCCAGCAGTTACTCTTCCCCGAACACTGAAGCTTTCTTT. This gives the protein CASSYSSPNTEAFF.